This TCR beta chain emerged from a study of T cell responses to AZD1222 COVID-19 vaccine. As for the study in general: Pooled in the analysis were second doses at about 4 or about 12 weeks.

Method: immunoSEQ multiplex PCR; TCRdb's copy keeps in-frame clones and lacks some. The sample holds 110,000 to 150,000 clones, 92% seen once. Germline V gene lookup returns CDR1 WNHNN and CDR2 SYGVQD (reference sequence). V lost 0 bases and J 3 bases, leaving 21 bases between the germline ends. This CDR3 spans 19 amino acids. Comment on this clone: Its antigen remains unidentified.

Findings of the study overall: Nearly half of spike-specific TCRs reportedly go after variant regions that carry no mutations. Donors were chiefly white British, with a greater number of females, and clonal diversity was perhaps underestimated.

The sample consisted of peripheral blood, taken on day 0 of AZD1222 vaccination. V gene TRBV10-1 combines with J gene TRBJ2-1, with a possible D match to TRBD2 (6 bases). This TCR was recovered from an adult in good health. CDR3 bases: TGCGCCAGCAGTGAGTCCAGGGATTCCCGGGGACTTATCTACAATGAGCAGTTCTTC. This encodes CASSESRDSRGLIYNEQFF.